The present T cell receptor beta chain was sequenced within a study of naive and memory T cell subsets. General study findings and limits: From naive to CM, EM and EMRA, diversity decreased and Gini increased.

As concerns this clonotype: Its antigen is currently unknown. This sequence may be a read error, since a much larger clone differs from it by one base.

Cells stained for CD3, CD4, CD8, CD45RA, CD27 and viability were sorted into four CD45RA/CD27 subsets. Germline CDR1 MNHEY, CDR2 SVGAGI. The CDR3 is made up of 15 amino acids. Trimming removed 6 bases at V and 2 bases at J, with 16 bases between. Two oligonucleotides, mixed equimolar, formed the beta constant-region primer covering TRBC1 and TRBC2. TCRdb processed the UMI-ligation and nested PCR reads anew with MiXCR; each CDR3 protein has one entry. The sample has some 28,000 distinct CDR3 sequences; roughly 10% are singletons. Sequenced: effector memory CD4+ T cells from blood. Subset here: effector memory, CD45RA- CD27-. The TCR was taken from a human donor in good health. The rearrangement uses TRBV6-5 and TRBJ1-1; D gene ambiguous. Here the CDR3 DNA reads TGTGCCAGCAGCCAGGAGACCGGACTAAACACTGAAGCTTTCTTT. Translating it yields CASSQETGLNTEAFF.